These T cell receptor beta chains were read from a single sample in a study of blood T cell repertoires in COVID-19. Libraries were prepared by immunoSEQ multiplex PCR; TCRdb keeps only in-frame clonotypes and omits some of them. The sample consists of roughly 190,000 clones, 86% of them appearing once. The sample was peripheral blood. These receptors came from a woman aged 80 or over in a cohort sampled during active or convalescent COVID-19. CDR3s include the opening cysteine and the closing phenylalanine or tryptophan. Fields, in order: D gene, J gene, clone size, V gene, CDR3 DNA, CDR3 protein. A D gene is named only where the DNA matches it firmly. Part of the rows lack a size; the others show once, few, many or a class for expanded clones.

NA TRBJ1-4 NA TRBV18 TGTGCCAGCTCACAGGGGACAAGTGAAAAACTGTTTTTT CASSQGTSEKLFF
TRBD1 TRBJ1-2 NA TRBV19 TGTGCCAGTAGGCCACAGGGGGCTCAGGCTAACTATGGCTACACCTTC CASRPQGAQANYGYTF
NA TRBJ1-6 NA TRBV28 TGTGCCAGCAGTTTACCTGGGGGAGGCAATTCACCCCTCCACTTT CASSLPGGGNSPLHF
NA TRBJ1-2 NA TRBV29-1 TGCAGCGTTGATGTGTCAGGACTAAACTATGGCTACACCTTC CSVDVSGLNYGYTF
NA TRBJ1-2 NA TRBV18 TGTGCCAGCTTCCAAGGGGTCGGCGGCTACACCTTC CASFQGVGGYTF
NA TRBJ2-7 NA TRBV5-5 TGTGCCAGCAGCTTGGCCGTAGACAGGCAATCCTACGAGCAGTACTTC CASSLAVDRQSYEQYF
TRBD1 TRBJ1-2 NA TRBV28 TGTGCCAGCAGCCTGGGACAGGGGAATGGCTACACCTTC CASSLGQGNGYTF
NA TRBJ2-1 NA TRBV11-2 TGTGCCAGCAGCTTAGATCCTAGTAGACACAATGAGCAGTTCTTC CASSLDPSRHNEQFF
NA TRBJ2-3 NA TRBV7-2 TGTGCCAGCAGCAGACCCGCAGGGAAGGGCACAGATACGCAGTATTTT CASSRPAGKGTDTQYF
TRBD1 TRBJ1-5 NA TRBV29-1 TGCAGCGTTGGTGAGACAGGGGTCGGTCAGCCCCAGCATTTT CSVGETGVGQPQHF
NA TRBJ1-2 NA TRBV10-2 TGCGCCAGCAGTGCTGGTGGGAGCTGGGGTGGCTACACCTTC CASSAGGSWGGYTF
NA TRBJ2-1 NA TRBV19 TGTGCCAGTAAAGTAGGGGGGGGCAATGAGCAGTTCTTC CASKVGGGNEQFF
TRBD1 TRBJ1-1 NA TRBV29-1 TGCAGCGTGGGACAGGGGAGTGAAGCTTTCTTT CSVGQGSEAFF
NA TRBJ2-1 NA TRBV4-3 TGCGCCAGCAGCCAAGCTGCGAGGCTAGACTCCTACAATGAGCAGTTCTTC CASSQAARLDSYNEQFF
NA TRBJ2-3 NA TRBV5-4 TGTGCCAGCAGCTTGGCCGTAATAGCGGTGAGCACAGATACGCAGTATTTT CASSLAVIAVSTDTQYF
TRBD1 TRBJ2-1 NA TRBV6-1 TGTGCCAGCAGTGAAGCGACAGGGCTGAAAAGCAATGAGCAGTTCTTC CASSEATGLKSNEQFF
NA TRBJ1-1 NA TRBV6-4 TGTGCCAGCAGCAGGGTGGTGAACACTGAAGCTTTCTTT CASSRVVNTEAFF
TRBD1 TRBJ2-7 NA TRBV6-2/TRBV6-3 TGTGCCAGCAGCCGCATTCCGGGACAGGGAAGGGAGCAGTACTTC CASSRIPGQGREQYF
TRBD2 TRBJ2-5 NA TRBV5-4 TGTGCCAGCAGCCCAACCCCTAGCGGGAGCGGGGGGTGGGAGACCCAGTACTTC CASSPTPSGSGGWETQYF
TRBD1 TRBJ1-1 once TRBV30 TGTGCCTGGAAGCGCCGGACAGGCAACACTGAAGCTTTCTTT CAWKRRTGNTEAFF
NA TRBJ1-6 NA TRBV7-2 TGTGCCAGCAACCTTAGTAATTCACCCCTCCACTTT CASNLSNSPLHF
TRBD1 TRBJ1-2 NA TRBV19 TGTGCCAGTAACGGACAGGGGAGCTATGGCTACACCTTC CASNGQGSYGYTF
TRBD1 TRBJ2-7 NA TRBV2 TGTGCCAGCAGTGAAGAAAACAGGGGTGTCTCCGAGCAGTACTTC CASSEENRGVSEQYF
TRBD1 TRBJ1-4 NA TRBV18 TGTGCCAGCTCAGAAACCGGGACAGGTGGACGAAAACTGTTTTTT CASSETGTGGRKLFF
NA TRBJ2-5 NA TRBV12-3/TRBV12-4 TGTGCCAGCAGTTACGGGACAATTGAGACCCAGTACTTC CASSYGTIETQYF
TRBD2 TRBJ2-2 NA TRBV3-1/TRBV3-2 TGTGCCAGCAGCAAGATAGCGGGGATAAACACCGGGGAGCTGTTTTTT CASSKIAGINTGELFF
TRBD1 TRBJ2-7 NA TRBV11-2 TGTGCCAGCAGCTTGGACAGGGGGGACGACGAGCAGTACTTC CASSLDRGDDEQYF
TRBD2 TRBJ2-1 few TRBV10-3 TGTGCCATCAGTCCGGGACTAGCGGGGGCCTACAATGAGCAGTTCTTC CAISPGLAGAYNEQFF
NA TRBJ2-4 NA TRBV12-3/TRBV12-4 TGTGCCAGCAGTTTACTCAGGTCGGACATTCAGTACTTC CASSLLRSDIQYF
NA TRBJ1-1 few TRBV19 TGTGCCAGTAGTATAGCACAGGACACTGAAGCTTTCTTT CASSIAQDTEAFF
NA TRBJ2-3 NA TRBV20-1 TGCAGTGCTTCCCCTCTTCGTACGCAGTATTTT CSASPLRTQYF
TRBD1 TRBJ1-4 NA TRBV5-4 TGTGCCAGCAGTCTGGGACAGGCAACTAATGAAAAACTGTTTTTT CASSLGQATNEKLFF
NA TRBJ2-5 NA TRBV2 TGTGCCAGCAGTGGACCCATTTGGGTAGCGGATCAAGAGACCCAGTACTTC CASSGPIWVADQETQYF
TRBD2 TRBJ2-5 NA TRBV4-3 TGCGCCAGCAGCCAAGTTTGGGGGGGGGAGGAGACCCAGTACTTC CASSQVWGGEETQYF
NA TRBJ1-1 NA TRBV4-1 TGCGCCAGCAGCCGCAGAGGGAACACTGAAGCTTTCTTT CASSRRGNTEAFF
NA TRBJ2-7 NA TRBV6-6 TGTGCCAGCAGTCGTACTGGGGGCGGTTTCTACGAGCAGTACTTC CASSRTGGGFYEQYF
NA TRBJ1-1 NA TRBV12-3/TRBV12-4 TGTGCCAGCAGGACAGGTTTGAACACTGAAGCTTTCTTT CASRTGLNTEAFF
NA TRBJ1-3 NA TRBV9 TGTGCCAGCAGCCCTAGCTTAGCGGTTTCTGGAAACACCATATATTTT CASSPSLAVSGNTIYF
TRBD1 TRBJ1-1 NA TRBV5-1 TGCGCCAGCAACGGGGACAGGGGGGAGGAAGCTTTCTTT CASNGDRGEEAFF
TRBD1 TRBJ1-2 NA TRBV6-1 TGTGCCAGCAGTGAACGAGGACAGGCGGAATATGGCTACACCTTC CASSERGQAEYGYTF
NA TRBJ1-1 NA TRBV10-3 TGTGCCATCAATCCGGGTCCGGCCGACACTGAAGCTTTCTTT CAINPGPADTEAFF
NA TRBJ2-7 NA TRBV4-3 TGCGCCAGCGGATTCAACACCGGGACACCCTACGAGCAGTACTTC CASGFNTGTPYEQYF
TRBD2 TRBJ2-7 NA TRBV27 TGTGCCAGCAGTTTAACCGGGACTAGGGTTTACGAGCAGTACTTC CASSLTGTRVYEQYF
TRBD1 TRBJ1-1 NA TRBV27 TGTGCCAGCAGTACAGGGGGAACTGAAGCTTTCTTT CASSTGGTEAFF
NA TRBJ2-3 NA TRBV19 TGTGCCAGTACCCACCGGGACTGGCCCCCCACAGATACGCAGTATTTT CASTHRDWPPTDTQYF
NA TRBJ2-5 NA TRBV24-1 TGTGCCACCAGTGACACACTAGCTACAAGGACCCAGTACTTC CATSDTLATRTQYF
TRBD2 TRBJ2-1 NA TRBV4-3 TGCGCCAGCAGCCAAGGGGGAGGGTCCAATGAGCAGTTCTTC CASSQGGGSNEQFF